The clone carrying this T cell receptor (beta chain) was observed a handful of times. Antigen unknown. The data originate from a study of T cells in Graves' hyperthyroidism and ophthalmopathy. Researchers amplified the TCR beta CDR3 regions from RNA transcripts. The HTBI primer set was used in a first-round RT-PCR of the TCR CDR3. TCRdb reprocessed the multiplex PCR reads via MiXCR and lists one record per CDR3 protein. The sample yields around 300,000 distinct CDR3 sequences, roughly 15% seen once. Study outcomes and limitations: With a median lead of around 6.7 months before onset, the model predicted ophthalmopathy. Most clonotypes expanded in thyroid above 0.001 were likewise present in blood.

Patients aged 18 to 65 had newly diagnosed hyperthyroidism lasting under 2 months. Patients were excluded for uncontrolled infection, other autoimmune disease, pregnancy or lactation. The CDR3 totals 17 residues. V shed 3 bases and J shed 7 bases, with 21 bases lying between them. Germline values: CDR1 LNHDA, CDR2 SQIVND (reference sequence). This chain links TRBV19 with TRBJ2-2; possible D gene TRBD2, 7 bases. Material: blood. This clonotype was sampled from a woman aged 45-65 years with Graves' hyperthyroidism that later progressed to Graves' ophthalmopathy. CDR3 loop: CASSIRGSGEPSGELFF. The CDR3 DNA is TGTGCCAGTAGTATCAGGGGCAGCGGGGAACCTAGCGGGGAGCTGTTTTTT. The full variable domain, completed using reference TRBV19 and TRBJ2-2, is DGGITQSPKYLFRKEGQNVTLSCEQNLNHDAMYWYRQDPGQGLRLIYYSQIVNDFQKGDIAEGYSVSREKKESFPLTVTSAQKNPTAFYLCASSIRGSGEPSGELFFGEGSRLTVL.